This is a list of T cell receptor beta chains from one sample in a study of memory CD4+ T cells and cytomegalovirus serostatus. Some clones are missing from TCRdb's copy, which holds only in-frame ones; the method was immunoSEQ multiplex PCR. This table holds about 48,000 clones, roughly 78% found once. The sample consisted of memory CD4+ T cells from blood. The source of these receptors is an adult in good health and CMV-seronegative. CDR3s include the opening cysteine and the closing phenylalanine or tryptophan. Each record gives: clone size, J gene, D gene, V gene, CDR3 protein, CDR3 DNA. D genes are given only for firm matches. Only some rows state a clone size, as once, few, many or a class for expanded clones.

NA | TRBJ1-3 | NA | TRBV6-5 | CASGRDSGNTIYF | TGTGCCAGTGGCAGGGACTCTGGAAACACCATATATTTT
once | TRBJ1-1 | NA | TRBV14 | CASALRLGPATEAFF | TGTGCCAGCGCTCTTAGATTGGGGCCGGCCACTGAAGCTTTCTTT
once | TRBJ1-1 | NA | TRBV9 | CASSSGQVTEAFF | TGTGCCAGCAGCTCCGGGCAGGTCACTGAAGCTTTCTTT
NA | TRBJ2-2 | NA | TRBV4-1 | CASSQVGEGGGELFF | TGCGCCAGCAGCCAAGTGGGTGAGGGAGGCGGGGAGCTGTTTTTT
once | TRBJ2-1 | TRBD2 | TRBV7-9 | CASSLRASGTYNEQFF | TGTGCCAGCAGCTTAAGGGCTAGCGGGACTTACAATGAGCAGTTCTTC
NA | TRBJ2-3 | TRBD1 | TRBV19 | CASSITGTGEGDTQYF | TGTGCCAGTAGTATCACCGGGACAGGGGAGGGAGATACGCAGTATTTT
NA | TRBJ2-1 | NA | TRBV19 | CASSPGDSRSYNEQFF | TGTGCCAGTAGTCCCGGGGACTCCCGCTCCTACAATGAGCAGTTCTTC
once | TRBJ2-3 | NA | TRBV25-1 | CASSESLHGGSDTQYF | TGTGCCAGCAGTGAATCCTTGCACGGGGGTTCAGATACGCAGTATTTT
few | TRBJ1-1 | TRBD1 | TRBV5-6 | CASSSQGVAEAFF | TGTGCCAGCAGCTCACAGGGGGTCGCTGAAGCTTTCTTT
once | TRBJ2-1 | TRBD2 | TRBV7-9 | CASTMTSGGGGYEQFF | TGTGCCAGCACCATGACTAGCGGCGGGGGGGGATATGAGCAGTTCTTC
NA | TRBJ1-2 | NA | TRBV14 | CASSQAGARHGYTF | TGTGCCAGCAGCCAAGCCGGGGCTAGGCATGGCTACACCTTC
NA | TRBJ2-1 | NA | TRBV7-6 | CASSSTDRFYNEQFF | TGTGCCAGCAGCTCCACGGACCGGTTCTACAATGAGCAGTTCTTC
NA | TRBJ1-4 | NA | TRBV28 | CASSLGRINSNEKLFF | TGTGCCAGCAGTTTGGGCAGGATAAATTCTAATGAAAAACTGTTTTTT
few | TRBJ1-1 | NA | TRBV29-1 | CSVEENTEAFF | TGCAGCGTTGAGGAAAACACTGAAGCTTTCTTT
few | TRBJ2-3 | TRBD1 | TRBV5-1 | CASSLGQGRTDTQYF | TGCGCCAGCAGCTTGGGACAGGGACGCACAGATACGCAGTATTTT
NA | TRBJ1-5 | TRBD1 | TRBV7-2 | CASSLKDRQQPQHF | TGTGCCAGCAGCCTAAAGGACAGGCAACAGCCCCAGCATTTT
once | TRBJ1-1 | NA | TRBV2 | CASRGQEYTEAFF | TGTGCCAGCCGCGGGCAGGAGTACACTGAAGCTTTCTTT
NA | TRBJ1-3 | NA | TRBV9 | CASSSGGVGNTIYF | TGTGCCAGCAGCTCGGGGGGCGTAGGAAACACCATATATTTT
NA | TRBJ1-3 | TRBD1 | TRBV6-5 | CASSYSGQNSGNTIYF | TGTGCCAGCAGTTACTCGGGACAGAACTCTGGAAACACCATATATTTT
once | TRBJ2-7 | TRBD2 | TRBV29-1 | CSVEGEGTGHEQYF | TGCAGCGTTGAAGGGGAGGGGACGGGCCACGAGCAGTACTTC
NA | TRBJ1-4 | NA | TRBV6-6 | CASSYSREKLFF | TGTGCCAGCAGTTACTCGAGGGAAAAACTGTTTTTT
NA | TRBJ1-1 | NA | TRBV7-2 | CASSLTARLNTEAFF | TGTGCCAGCAGCTTAACTGCGCGGCTGAACACTGAAGCTTTCTTT
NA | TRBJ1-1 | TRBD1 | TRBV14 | CASSQELPGQGSAFF | TGTGCCAGCAGCCAAGAACTACCGGGACAGGGTAGTGCTTTCTTT
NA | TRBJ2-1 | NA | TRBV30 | CAWSVSPHSNEQFF | TGTGCCTGGAGTGTAAGCCCACATTCAAATGAGCAGTTCTTC
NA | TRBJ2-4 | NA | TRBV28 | CASSLAQSIAKNIQYF | TGTGCCAGCAGTTTAGCCCAGTCGATAGCCAAAAACATTCAGTACTTC
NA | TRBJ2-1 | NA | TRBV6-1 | CASREQGGSSYNEQFF | TGTGCCAGCAGGGAACAGGGCGGAAGCTCCTACAATGAGCAGTTCTTC
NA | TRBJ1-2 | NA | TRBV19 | CASSITRTAGFYGYTF | TGTGCCAGTAGTATTACAAGGACAGCAGGCTTCTATGGCTACACCTTC
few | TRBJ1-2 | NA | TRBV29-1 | CSVEGGAVGVPNYGYTF | TGCAGCGTTGAAGGAGGGGCGGTGGGGGTACCTAACTATGGCTACACCTTC
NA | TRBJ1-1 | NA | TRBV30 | CAWSVLQGIIAEAFF | TGTGCCTGGAGTGTACTTCAGGGGATTATCGCTGAAGCTTTCTTT
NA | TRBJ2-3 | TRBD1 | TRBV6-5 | CASRDRGPDTQYF | TGTGCCAGCAGGGACAGGGGGCCCGATACGCAGTATTTT
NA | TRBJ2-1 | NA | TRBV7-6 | CASTLAPLAAYNEQFF | TGTGCCAGCACCCTAGCCCCACTAGCAGCCTACAATGAGCAGTTCTTC
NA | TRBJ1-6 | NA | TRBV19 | CASSIREIRTGSPLHF | TGTGCCAGTAGTATTAGGGAGATACGGACGGGTTCACCCCTCCACTTT
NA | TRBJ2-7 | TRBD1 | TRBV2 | CASSEGGSGTVPSAMYEQYF | TGTGCCAGCAGTGAAGGTGGGTCGGGGACAGTACCTAGTGCGATGTACGAGCAGTACTTC
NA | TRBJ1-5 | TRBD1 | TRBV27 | CASSPLRDREVRPQHF | TGTGCCAGCAGTCCCCTAAGGGACAGGGAGGTTCGGCCCCAGCATTTT
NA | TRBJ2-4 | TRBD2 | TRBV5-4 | CASSLATSGAIKNIQYF | TGTGCCAGCAGCTTGGCTACTAGCGGGGCAATCAAAAACATTCAGTACTTC
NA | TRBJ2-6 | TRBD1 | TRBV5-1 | CASSTNGQGGANVLTF | TGCGCCAGCAGTACTAATGGACAGGGTGGGGCCAACGTCCTGACTTTC
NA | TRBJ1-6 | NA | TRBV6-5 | CASSYSGVYDSPLHF | TGTGCCAGCAGTTACTCGGGAGTATATGATTCACCCCTCCACTTT
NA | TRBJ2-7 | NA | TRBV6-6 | CASSYLDGGYEQYF | TGTGCCAGCAGTTACTTGGACGGTGGCTACGAGCAGTACTTC
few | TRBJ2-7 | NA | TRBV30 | CAWNAGGSYEQYF | TGTGCCTGGAACGCAGGGGGGTCCTACGAGCAGTACTTC
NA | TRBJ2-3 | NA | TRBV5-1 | CASTPGTGSDTQYF | TGCGCCAGCACCCCTGGGACGGGCTCCGATACGCAGTATTTT
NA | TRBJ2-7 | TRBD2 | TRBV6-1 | CASSGERGPYEQYF | TGTGCCAGCAGTGGGGAGCGGGGCCCCTACGAGCAGTACTTC
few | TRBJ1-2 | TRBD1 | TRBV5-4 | CASSAGQGANSYGYTF | TGTGCCAGCAGCGCGGGACAGGGGGCAAATTCTTATGGCTACACCTTC
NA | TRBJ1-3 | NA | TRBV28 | CASSSYNTIYF | TGTGCCAGCAGCTCCTATAACACCATATATTTT
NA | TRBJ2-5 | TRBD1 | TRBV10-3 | CAISEPGQGEGETQYF | TGTGCCATCAGTGAGCCCGGACAGGGGGAGGGAGAGACCCAGTACTTC
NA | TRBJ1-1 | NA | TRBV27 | CASSSLGKGTEAFF | TGTGCCAGCAGTTCCTTGGGGAAGGGGACTGAAGCTTTCTTT
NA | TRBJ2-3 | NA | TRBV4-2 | CASSQEGGGTDTQYF | TGTGCCAGCAGCCAAGAAGGGGGGGGAACAGATACGCAGTATTTT
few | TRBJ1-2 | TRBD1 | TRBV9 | CASSVASGQGVFYGYTF | TGTGCCAGCAGCGTAGCTAGCGGACAGGGGGTCTTCTATGGCTACACCTTC
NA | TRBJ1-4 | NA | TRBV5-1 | CASSLEGGANEKLFF | TGCGCCAGCAGCTTGGAAGGGGGTGCTAATGAAAAACTGTTTTTT
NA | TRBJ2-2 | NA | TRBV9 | CASSGTGELFF | TGTGCCAGCAGCGGGACCGGGGAGCTGTTTTTT
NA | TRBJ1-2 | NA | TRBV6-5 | CASSYSISWGYTF | TGTGCCAGCAGTTACTCGATTTCGTGGGGCTACACCTTC
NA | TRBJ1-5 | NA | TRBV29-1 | CSVSRGIGQPQHF | TGCAGCGTTTCTAGGGGAATTGGTCAGCCCCAGCATTTT
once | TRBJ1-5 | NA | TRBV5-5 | CASSLGWARGNQPQHF | TGTGCCAGCAGCTTGGGGTGGGCCAGGGGCAATCAGCCCCAGCATTTT
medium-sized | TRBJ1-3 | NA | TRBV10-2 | CASSPPRGTGNTIYF | TGCGCCAGCAGCCCCCCCCGGGGCACTGGAAACACCATATATTTT
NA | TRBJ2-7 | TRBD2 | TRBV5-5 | CASSFGLAGYEQYF | TGTGCCAGCAGCTTCGGACTAGCGGGCTACGAGCAGTACTTC
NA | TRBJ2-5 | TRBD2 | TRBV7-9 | CASSLWLADQETQYF | TGTGCCAGCAGCTTATGGCTAGCGGATCAAGAGACCCAGTACTTC
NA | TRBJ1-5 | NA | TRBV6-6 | CASGTANQPQHF | TGTGCCAGTGGGACCGCCAATCAGCCCCAGCATTTT
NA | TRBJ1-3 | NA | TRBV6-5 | CASRAGLGNTIYF | TGTGCCAGCAGGGCGGGTCTAGGAAACACCATATATTTT
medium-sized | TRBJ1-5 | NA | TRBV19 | CASSKQAENQPQHF | TGTGCCAGTAGTAAGCAGGCGGAAAATCAGCCCCAGCATTTT
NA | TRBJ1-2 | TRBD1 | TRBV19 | CASSHGQVLNYGYTF | TGTGCCAGTAGTCACGGACAGGTCCTTAACTATGGCTACACCTTC
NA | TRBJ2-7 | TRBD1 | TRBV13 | CASSLRQGASEQYF | TGTGCCAGCAGCTTAAGGCAGGGGGCGAGCGAGCAGTACTTC